The source of this T cell receptor beta chain is a study of monozygotic twins with inflammatory bowel disease. Researchers isolated total RNA from whole blood without sorting T cells. Germline assignment: CDR1 LGHNA and CDR2 YSLEER. The CDR3 totals 16 residues. UMIs containing a 6-nucleotide sample barcode were added via template switching. TCRdb reprocessed the 5' RACE reads and stores each CDR3 protein as one record, lacking DNA. The table lists more than 300,000 distinct CDR3 sequences. This clonotype was sampled from a human donor with ulcerative colitis or Crohn's disease, or a healthy co-twin of an affected twin (not recorded which). Sequenced input: blood. The J gene is TRBJ2-1, the V gene TRBV4-3; TCRdb returns TRBD1, unconfirmable since there is no DNA. The CDR3 protein is CASSQDRRRGVDEQFF.